These 27 T cell receptor beta chains came from one sample sequenced in a study of human T cells and chemical hapten exposure. Each CDR3 protein is one row after TCRdb ran MiXCR on the RACE reads. The table shows some 120,000 distinct CDR3 sequences, with about 12% occurring only once. Time point specified: patch test 1, 2 weeks after DPC sensitization. This sample's treatment: therapeutic diphenylcyclopropenone sensitization with weekly scalp DPC. Sequencing used whole blood, obtained in connection with sensitization to the hapten diphenylcyclopropenone (DPC). The source of these receptors is a woman aged 45-60 years with alopecia areata. Some clones in this sample may be carry-over from other donors' samples.

For this clonotype: A read error is likely, as this CDR3 ends without the conserved phenylalanine or tryptophan. The chain joins TRBV10-1 to TRBJ1-1; D possibly corresponds to TRBD1 (5 bases). CDR1 is WNHNN, CDR2 SYGVQD, per germline (reference sequence). The length of the CDR3 is 13 residues. Trimming left V 7 bases short and J 0 bases short, with 9 bases between. CDR3 loop: CASKGHMNTEAFL. CDR3 nucleotides: TGCGCCAGCAAAGGACACATGAACACTGAAGCTTTCCTT.

This clonotype was seen many times. V gene TRBV6-5 combines with J gene TRBJ2-3; TRBD1 matches 12 bases. The CDR3 loop spans 15 amino acids. Germline lookup yields CDR1 MNHEY and CDR2 SVGAGI. Trimming took 4 bases from V and 4 from J; bases not matched to a gene: 3. DNA of the CDR3: TGTGCCAGCAGTTCGGGACAGGGGGCCGCAGATACGCAGTATTTT. Amino acids: CASSSGQGAADTQYF.

J is TRBJ2-3 and V is TRBV5-1; the D call may be TRBD1 or TRBD2 (5 bases each). Germline loops: CDR1 SGHRS, CDR2 YFSETQ. This CDR3 contains 13 residues. Trimming removed 7 bases at V and 2 bases at J, with 11 bases between. The CDR3 coding sequence is TGCGCCAGCGGGACCGCCCCCACAGATACGCAGTATTTT. This encodes CASGTAPTDTQYF.

The CDR3 region is CSVRRGTTSYNEQFF. The CDR3 DNA sequence: TGCAGCGTCCGAAGGGGGACTACCTCCTACAATGAGCAGTTCTTC. This chain joins TRBV29-1 and TRBJ2-1, with a weak D call TRBD2 (7 bases). This CDR3 contains 15 residues. V shed 6 bases and J shed 0 bases, with 15 bases lying between them. Germline assignment: CDR1 SQVTM and CDR2 ANQGSEA.

In its sample, this clonotype was seen many times. The chain links TRBV4-2 to TRBJ2-3; TRBD2 matches at 8 bases. Per the germline V gene, CDR1 is LGHNA and CDR2 is YNFKEQ. The junction had 11 bases not matched to a gene; V was cut back by 0 bases and J by 3 bases. The CDR3 covers 18 residues. CDR3 bases: TGTGCCAGCAGCCAAGATCTGCGAGCGGGAGTGGGGACAGATACGCAGTATTTT. Protein: CASSQDLRAGVGTDTQYF.

This clonotype occurred many times. The V call is TRBV7-2, the J call TRBJ1-4; D is possibly TRBD1 (5 bases). V lost 6 bases to trimming and J lost 5 bases, with 13 bases between them. The CDR3 loop spans 14 amino acids. Germline CDR1 is SGHTA and CDR2 is FQGNSA. CDR3 amino acids: CASRLGLANEKLFF. The CDR3 region has the DNA TGTGCCAGCAGGTTGGGACTGGCGAATGAAAAACTGTTTTTT.

The V and J genes are TRBV6-1 and TRBJ1-6; 10 bases are shared with TRBD1. The CDR3 extends over 15 amino acids. Germline CDR1 is MNHNS and CDR2 is SASEGT. The ends lost 3 bases at V and 10 bases at J; junction bases unmatched: 6. CDR3 nucleotide sequence: TGTGCCAGCAGTGAGATGACAGGGGGCGAGTCACCCCTCCACTTT. The encoded protein is CASSEMTGGESPLHF.

This clonotype was observed many times. CDR3 amino acids: CASSFQGVPEAFF. CDR3 nucleotide sequence: TGTGCCAGCAGTTTTCAGGGTGTCCCTGAAGCTTTCTTT. The chain recombines TRBV28 with TRBJ1-1, with D possibly TRBD1 on 5 matching bases. V gave up 3 bases and J gave up 6 bases, with 11 bases separating them. The CDR3 runs to 13 residues. CDR1 and CDR2 (germline): MDHEN, SYDVKM.

This clonotype was counted ten times or more. V gene TRBV10-3 combines with J gene TRBJ1-6; TRBD1 matches at 7 bases. The length of the CDR3 is 13 residues. The V segment lost 8 bases and the J segment 8 bases; nucleotides outside the gene matches: 6. Germline CDR1 reads ENHRY; CDR2 reads SYGVKD. CDR3 region: CAIRGQSDSPLHF. Here the CDR3 DNA reads TGTGCCATCCGGGGACAGTCAGATTCACCCCTCCACTTT.

This sequence joins TRBV28 and TRBJ1-4; TRBD1 matches at 7 bases. Germline V gene data show CDR1 as MDHEN and CDR2 as SYDVKM. V lost 5 bases, J lost 6 bases, and 9 bases stayed unmatched. The CDR3 consists of 15 residues. DNA for the CDR3: TGTGCCAGCAGTCCGTACCGACAGGGCCATGAAAAACTGTTTTTT. Translating it yields CASSPYRQGHEKLFF.

In its sample, this clonotype was seen a few times. The chain couples TRBV27 to TRBJ1-6; D is undetermined. The CDR3 extends over 14 amino acids. Trimming took 6 bases from V and 9 from J, leaving 15 bases between them. In germline, CDR1 is MNHEY, CDR2 SMNVEV (reference sequence). CDR3 sequence reads: CASRRDTLGSPLHF. The DNA of the CDR3 is TGTGCCAGCAGAAGAGACACCCTCGGTTCACCCCTCCACTTT.

This chain connects TRBV27 to TRBJ2-1, with 11 positions matching TRBD2. CDR1 is MNHEY and CDR2 is SMNVEV in the germline V gene (reference sequence). This CDR3 region has 15 residues. Trimming took 5 bases from V and 5 from J; bases not matched to a gene: 5. The CDR3 here is CASSAGTSGNNEQFF. CDR3 bases: TGTGCCAGCAGTGCCGGGACTAGCGGCAACAATGAGCAGTTCTTC.

The genes are TRBV6-5 and TRBJ1-1; TRBD1 is a possible D gene (6 bases). Trimming shortened V by 2 bases and J by 6 bases, and 16 bases separated the two germline ends. The germline CDR1 and CDR2 sequences are MNHEY and SVGAGI. The CDR3 runs to 15 residues. As DNA, the CDR3 is TGTGCCAGCAGTTACAGGGGGACCGGGACATCTGAAGCTTTCTTT. It encodes CASSYRGTGTSEAFF.

This clonotype was observed a few times. This sequence joins TRBV11-2 and TRBJ2-7; 7 bases are a match to TRBD1. V shed 5 bases and J 2 bases; nucleotides not matched to a gene: 9. Looked up from germline, CDR1 is SGHAT and CDR2 is FQNNGV. The CDR3 runs 15 residues. This CDR3 is CASSTEVQGPYEQYF. DNA for the CDR3: TGTGCCAGCAGCACCGAAGTACAGGGGCCCTACGAGCAGTACTTC. The full variable domain, rest sourced from reference TRBV11-2 and TRBJ2-7, is EAGVAQSPRYKIIEKRQSVAFWCNPISGHATLYWYQQILGQGPKLLIQFQNNGVVDDSQLPKDRFSAERLKGVDSTLKIQPAKLEDSAVYLCASSTEVQGPYEQYFGPGTRLTVT.

This clonotype was observed many times. The chain recombines TRBV11-2 with TRBJ2-3; 8 bases are a match to TRBD1. Trimming took 3 bases from V and 6 from J; bases not matched to a gene: 2. The CDR3 extends over 13 amino acids. Germline CDR1 and CDR2: SGHAT and FQNNGV. The DNA of the CDR3 is TGTGCCAGCAGCTTCCGACAGGGGGATACGCAGTATTTT. Translated, it gives CASSFRQGDTQYF.

This clonotype was recorded many times. This chain links TRBV20-1 with TRBJ2-5, with 7 bases lining up with TRBD2. The ends lost 6 bases at V and 5 bases at J; junction bases unmatched: 9. The CDR3 loop spans 13 amino acids. CDR1 and CDR2 from the germline V gene are DFQATT and SNEGSKA (reference sequence). The CDR3 here is CSAPEGGRETQYF. In nucleotides, the CDR3 is TGCAGTGCCCCCGAGGGAGGGCGCGAGACCCAGTACTTC.

This clonotype was seen a handful of times. V gene TRBV7-9 combines with J gene TRBJ1-4; D unresolved. This CDR3 comprises 14 residues. CDR1 and CDR2 from the germline V gene are SEHNR and FQNEAQ (reference sequence). V lost 1 base and J 5 bases, leaving 8 bases between the germline ends. The CDR3: CASSLDGPNEKLFF. DNA for the CDR3: TGTGCCAGCAGCTTAGACGGACCCAATGAAAAACTGTTTTTT.

This clonotype was observed at least ten times. The V gene is TRBV7-9, the J gene TRBJ1-3; 7 bases are a match to TRBD1. Germline V gene lookup returns CDR1 SEHNR and CDR2 FQNEAQ (reference sequence). The CDR3 extends over 14 amino acids. V lost 5 bases, J lost 2 bases, and 3 bases stayed unmatched. CDR3 sequence (DNA): TGTGCCAGCAGCCCAACAGGGGCTGGAAACACCATATATTTT. This encodes CASSPTGAGNTIYF. Variable domain in full (rest from reference TRBV7-9 and TRBJ1-3): DTGVSQNPRHKITKRGQNVTFRCDPISEHNRLYWYRQTLGQGPEFLTYFQNEAQLEKSRLLSDRFSAERPKGSFSTLEIQRTEQGDSAMYLCASSPTGAGNTIYFGEGSWLTVV.

This clonotype was seen a few times. The chain has TRBV5-1 and TRBJ2-1; the match to TRBD2 covers 11 bases. Germline V gene sequence: CDR1 SGHRS, CDR2 YFSETQ. CDR3 length: 19 residues. The V segment lost 0 bases and the J segment 3 bases; nucleotides outside the gene matches: 11. CDR3 sequence reads: CASSLGLAGMMAYYNEQFF. Here the CDR3 DNA reads TGCGCCAGCAGCTTGGGACTAGCGGGAATGATGGCCTACTACAATGAGCAGTTCTTC. The entire variable domain, with the rest obtained from reference TRBV5-1 and TRBJ2-1, is as follows: KAGVTQTPRYLIKTRGQQVTLSCSPISGHRSVSWYQQTPGQGLQFLFEYFSETQRNKGNFPGRFSGRQFSNSRSEMNVSTLELGDSALYLCASSLGLAGMMAYYNEQFFGPGTRLTVL.

The chain links TRBV29-1 to TRBJ2-7; D ambiguous. From germline, CDR1 is SQVTM and CDR2 ANQGSEA. Trimming removed 6 bases from V and 6 bases from J, with 12 bases in between. The CDR3 consists of 11 residues. The CDR3: CSVTDASEQYF. In nucleotides, the CDR3 is TGCAGCGTGACCGACGCGTCCGAGCAGTACTTC.

The chain combines TRBV12-3 or TRBV12-4 with TRBJ1-5; D gene unclear. Trimming removed 4 bases at V and 5 bases at J, with 6 bases between. The CDR3 contains 12 residues. The CDR3 nucleotides are TGTGCCAGCAGTTCAGCTCATCAGCCCCAGCATTTT. This codes for CASSSAHQPQHF.

The chain has TRBV6-5 and TRBJ2-7; the D gene is possibly TRBD1 (5 bases). The CDR3 loop spans 13 amino acids. V was clipped by 5 bases and J by 6 bases, with 14 bases between them. The germline CDR1 and CDR2 sequences are MNHEY and SVGAGI. The CDR3 DNA is TGTGCCAGCAGTCCCACTCGACAGTCCGAGCAGTACTTC. Protein: CASSPTRQSEQYF.

This chain links TRBV5-1 with TRBJ2-3; D is ambiguous. Per the germline V gene, CDR1 is SGHRS and CDR2 is YFSETQ. Trimming removed 3 bases from V and 3 bases from J, with 5 bases in between. CDR3 length equals 12 residues. In nucleotides, the CDR3 is TGCGCCAGCAGCTGGGGTACAGATACGCAGTATTTT. Amino acids: CASSWGTDTQYF.

The rearrangement joins TRBV18 to TRBJ2-5; TRBD1 agrees at 7 bases. J lost 2 bases, V lost 3 bases, and 6 bases had no gene match. CDR1 KGHSH and CDR2 LQKENI come from the germline V gene. The CDR3 length is 15 residues. The CDR3 bases are TGTGCCAGCTCACCGGTAACAGGGGTTCAAGAGACCCAGTACTTC. This codes for CASSPVTGVQETQYF.

This clonotype was seen many times. The chain carries TRBV7-2 and TRBJ2-1, with 15 bases matching TRBD2. This CDR3 contains 21 residues. Germline V gene lookup returns CDR1 SGHTA and CDR2 FQGNSA. J lost 2 bases, V lost 0 bases, and 11 bases had no gene match. CDR3 in DNA: TGTGCCAGCAGCTTAGCGGTCGGACTAGCGGGAGGGAATCCGGCCTACAATGAGCAGTTCTTC. It translates to CASSLAVGLAGGNPAYNEQFF. Variable domain in full (rest from reference TRBV7-2 and TRBJ2-1): GAGVSQSPSNKVTEKGKDVELRCDPISGHTALYWYRQSLGQGLEFLIYFQGNSAPDKSGLPSDRFSAERTGGSVSTLTIQRTQQEDSAVYLCASSLAVGLAGGNPAYNEQFFGPGTRLTVL.

This clonotype was counted a few times. The CDR3 here is CASSERDRGLMPQHF. The CDR3 coding sequence is TGTGCCAGCAGTGAAAGGGACAGGGGTCTTATGCCCCAGCATTTT. V is TRBV6-1 and J is TRBJ1-5, with 10 bases identical to TRBD1. After removal of 2 bases from V and 9 bases from J, the junction contained 7 bases not matched to a gene. CDR1 and CDR2 (germline): MNHNS, SASEGT. This CDR3 has 15 residues.

This clonotype has just a few counts. The gene calls are TRBV20-1 and TRBJ1-5; D uncertain. Germline V gene sequence: CDR1 DFQATT, CDR2 SNEGSKA (reference sequence). V dropped 5 bases and J dropped 6 bases, with 17 bases sitting between them. CDR3 size: 14 residues. The CDR3 DNA reads TGCAGTGCTTTCGCCGGGCTCCGGGGTCAGCCCCAGCATTTT. Its protein product is CSAFAGLRGQPQHF.